The T cell receptor beta chain under discussion was sequenced for a study of high-grade serous ovarian cancer treatment subgroups. Background on the study: Samples averaged about 15,000 reads and several thousand unique TCR beta rearrangements.

Only in-frame clones appear in the TCRdb table, and some are missing; sequencing was by immunoSEQ multiplex PCR. The table includes fewer than 8,500 clones, 60% to 85% detected once. Tumor tissue was taken before any definitive surgery or chemotherapy was given. Looked up from germline, CDR1 is LNHDA and CDR2 is SQIVND (reference sequence). The length of the CDR3 is 16 residues. V was cut by 7 bases and J by 3 bases, with 22 bases left in between. Whole-study results and caveats: Bulk tumor TCR sequencing gave no spatial information.

This clone was recorded only once. Its antigen is unknown. This chain joins TRBV19 and TRBJ2-7, with a possible D match to TRBD2 (5 bases). The receptor was derived from a human donor with high-grade serous ovarian cancer. Material for sequencing was tumor tissue. The CDR3 protein is CASMPERTAYFYEQYF. DNA of the CDR3: TGTGCCAGTATGCCCGAGAGGACTGCCTATTTCTACGAGCAGTACTTC.